This TCR beta chain was identified during a study of blood T cell repertoires in COVID-19. The ends were cut back, 5 bases at V and 2 bases at J, with 9 bases in the middle. CDR3 length equals 13 residues. The germline V gene encodes CDR1 SGHAT and CDR2 FQNNGV. In the source study's methods: Nucleated cell counts were estimated from reference gene primer amplification. Assay: immunoSEQ multiplex PCR; the TCRdb copy retains only in-frame clones and omits some. V, J and clone size reflect that table, while D and trimming were determined from the DNA. This table has 250,000 to 400,000 clones, under 90% appearing once.

The clonotype originates from a man aged 55-75 years who had recovered from COVID-19. V gene TRBV11-2 combines with J gene TRBJ2-5, with TRBD2 as a possible D gene (6 bases). The sample was PBMCs or T cells enriched from blood (not recorded which). Here the CDR3 DNA reads TGTGCCAGCAGCGGGGGGTATCAAGAGACCCAGTACTTC. Protein: CASSGGYQETQYF.